The table lists the clone carrying this T cell receptor beta chain with a few counts. TCRdb recomputed calls from the 5' RACE reads with MiXCR, one row per CDR3 protein. The table records nearly 650,000 distinct CDR3 sequences, about 7.1% of them present only once. This entry comes from a study of identical twins. V trimming: 2 bases; J trimming: 1 base; junction bases outside the gene matches: 3. The CDR3 length is 15 residues. Germline lookup yields CDR1 DFQATT and CDR2 SNEGSKA (reference sequence). These sequences were also reported in another study, on yellow fever vaccine responses in identical twins.

The rearrangement links TRBV20-1 to TRBJ2-1, with 9 bases fitting TRBD1. The clonotype originates from a woman aged 18-35 years in good health. Sequenced material: PBMCs. This CDR3 reads CSARMGTGSYNEQFF. In DNA, the CDR3 is TGCAGTGCTAGAATGGGGACAGGGTCCTACAATGAGCAGTTCTTC.